The clone carrying this TCR beta chain was seen once. Its specificity is not known. The germline V gene has CDR1 MNHEY and CDR2 SVGAGI. Germline trimming cut 4 bases from V and 2 bases from J; bases unmatched to any gene: 3. This CDR3 has 14 residues. Profiling relied on immunoSEQ multiplex PCR, and the TCRdb table lists in-frame clones only, not all of them. The sample contains about 80,000 clones, roughly 86% of which appear only once. The data derive from a study of radiotherapy plus CTLA-4 blockade in lung cancer. On the study more broadly: Objective responses occurred in around 20% of patients; 31% had disease control. General study findings and limits: Strongest reported response predictors: early blood clone changes and post-radiation interferon-beta. There was expansion of tumor-derived TCR clones in blood after radiotherapy plus ipilimumab.

Patients with chemo-refractory metastatic non-small-cell lung cancer received focal radiation plus CTLA-4 blockade with ipilimumab. The sequence came from a human donor with non-small cell lung cancer who had a partial response to radiotherapy plus ipilimumab. V gene TRBV6-5 combines with J gene TRBJ1-2; 8 bases match TRBD1. The source was peripheral blood, collected from a patient treated with radiotherapy plus ipilimumab. In nucleotides, the CDR3 is TGTGCCAGCAGTTCGGGACAGGTGAACTATGGCTACACCTTC. It codes for CASSSGQVNYGYTF.